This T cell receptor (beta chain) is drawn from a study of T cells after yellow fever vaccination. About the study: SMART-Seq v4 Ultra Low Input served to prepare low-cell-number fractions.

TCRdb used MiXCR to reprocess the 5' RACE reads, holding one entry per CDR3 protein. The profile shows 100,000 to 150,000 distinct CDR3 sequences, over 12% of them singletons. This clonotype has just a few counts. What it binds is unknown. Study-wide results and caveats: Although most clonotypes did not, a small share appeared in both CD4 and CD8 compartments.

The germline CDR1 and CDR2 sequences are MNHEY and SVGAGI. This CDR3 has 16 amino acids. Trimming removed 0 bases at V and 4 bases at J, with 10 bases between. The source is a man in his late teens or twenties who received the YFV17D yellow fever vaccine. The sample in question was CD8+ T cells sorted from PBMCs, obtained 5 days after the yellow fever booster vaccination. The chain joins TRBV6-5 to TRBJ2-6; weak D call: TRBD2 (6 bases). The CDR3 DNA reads TGTGCCAGCAGTTACTCGGAGGGTTCAGGGGCCAACGTCCTGACTTTC. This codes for CASSYSEGSGANVLTF.